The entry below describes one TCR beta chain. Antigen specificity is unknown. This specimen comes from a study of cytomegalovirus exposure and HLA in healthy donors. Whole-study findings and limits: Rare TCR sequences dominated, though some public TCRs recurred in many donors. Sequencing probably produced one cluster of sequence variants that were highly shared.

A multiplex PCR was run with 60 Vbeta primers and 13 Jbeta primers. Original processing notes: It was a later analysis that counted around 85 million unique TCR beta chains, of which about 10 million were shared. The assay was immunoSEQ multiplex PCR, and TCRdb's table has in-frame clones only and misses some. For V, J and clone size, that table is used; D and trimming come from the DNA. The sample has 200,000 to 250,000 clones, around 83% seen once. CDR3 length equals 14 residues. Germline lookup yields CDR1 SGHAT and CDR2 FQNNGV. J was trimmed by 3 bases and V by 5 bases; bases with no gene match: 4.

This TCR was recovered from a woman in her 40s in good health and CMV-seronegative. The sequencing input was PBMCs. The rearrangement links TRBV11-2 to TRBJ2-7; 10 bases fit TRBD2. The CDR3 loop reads CASSGLAESYEQYF. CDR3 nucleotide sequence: TGTGCCAGCAGCGGACTAGCGGAGAGCTACGAGCAGTACTTC.